This T cell receptor (beta chain) was sequenced during a study of T cells in Graves' hyperthyroidism and ophthalmopathy. In the study overall: Sampling of peripheral blood happened at initial diagnosis, prior to any treatment. Study results and caveats: Ophthalmopathy, which appeared later, was predicted by the model a median roughly 6.6 months before onset.

This clonotype was detected a few times. Its specificity is not known. Ophthalmopathy patients showed a Clinical Activity Score of at least 3, NOSPECS grade of at least 4 and duration under 3 months. Trimming cost V 5 bases and J 12 bases, with 19 bases left between them. CDR1 is MNHNS, CDR2 SASEGT, per germline. The CDR3 extends over 13 amino acids. Amplified TCR beta CDR3 regions derived from RNA transcripts. HTBI primers were employed in a first-round RT-PCR of the TCR CDR3. Each CDR3 protein gets one entry after TCRdb re-called the multiplex PCR reads with MiXCR. The data hold 400,000 to 600,000 distinct CDR3 sequences, with roughly 16% observed a single time.

The sample comprised blood. This rearrangement joins TRBV6-1 to TRBJ2-5, with D perhaps TRBD1 (6 bases). This TCR came from a woman aged 30 to 39 with Graves' ophthalmopathy. CDR3 sequence reads: CASSQTGDRPEYF. The CDR3 nucleotides read TGTGCCAGCAGTCAGACAGGAGATCGGCCGGAGTACTTC.